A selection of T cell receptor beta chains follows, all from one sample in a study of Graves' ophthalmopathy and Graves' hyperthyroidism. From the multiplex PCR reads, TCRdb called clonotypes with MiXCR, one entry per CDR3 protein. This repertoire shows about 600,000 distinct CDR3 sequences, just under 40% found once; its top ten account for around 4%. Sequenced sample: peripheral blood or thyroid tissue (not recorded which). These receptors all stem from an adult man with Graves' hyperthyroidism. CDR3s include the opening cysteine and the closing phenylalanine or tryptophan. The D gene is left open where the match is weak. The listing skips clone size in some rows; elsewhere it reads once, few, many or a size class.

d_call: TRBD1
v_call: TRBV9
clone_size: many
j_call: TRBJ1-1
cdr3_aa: CASSVPPDRDTEAFF
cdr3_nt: TGTGCCAGCAGCGTTCCACCCGACAGGGACACTGAAGCTTTCTTT

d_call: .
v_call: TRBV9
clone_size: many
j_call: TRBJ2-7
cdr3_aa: CASTPSQDLRNEQYF
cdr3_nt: TGTGCCAGCACCCCGAGTCAGGACCTCAGAAACGAGCAGTACTTC

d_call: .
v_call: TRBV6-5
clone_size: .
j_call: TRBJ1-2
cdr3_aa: CASSYLGGYGYTF
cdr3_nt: TGTGCCAGCAGTTACTTGGGGGGCTATGGCTACACCTTC

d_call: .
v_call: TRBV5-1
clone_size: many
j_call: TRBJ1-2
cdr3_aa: CASSLRLEANYGYTF
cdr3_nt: TGCGCCAGCAGCTTGAGGTTGGAAGCTAACTATGGCTACACCTTC

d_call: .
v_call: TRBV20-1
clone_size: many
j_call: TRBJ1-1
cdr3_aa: CSARDAGTNTEAFF
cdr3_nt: TGCAGTGCTAGAGATGCAGGAACGAACACTGAAGCTTTCTTT

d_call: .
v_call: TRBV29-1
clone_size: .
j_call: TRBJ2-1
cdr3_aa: CSVADQGYDNEQFF
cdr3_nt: TGCAGCGTTGCGGATCAGGGATACGACAATGAGCAGTTCTTC

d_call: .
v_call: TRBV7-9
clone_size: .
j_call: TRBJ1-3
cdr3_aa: CASSFGSDSGNTIYF
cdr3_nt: TGTGCCAGCAGCTTTGGGTCCGACTCTGGAAACACCATATATTTT

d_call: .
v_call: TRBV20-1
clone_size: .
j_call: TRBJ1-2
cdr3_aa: CSPQGIRVNGYTF
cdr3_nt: TGCAGTCCACAGGGAATTAGAGTGAATGGCTACACCTTC

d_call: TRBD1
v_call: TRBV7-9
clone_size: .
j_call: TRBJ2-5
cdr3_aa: CASSQVFRDRGPETQYF
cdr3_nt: TGTGCCAGCAGCCAAGTTTTCCGGGACAGGGGGCCGGAGACCCAGTACTTC

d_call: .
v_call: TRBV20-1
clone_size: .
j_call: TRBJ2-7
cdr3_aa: CSASSLGGGRGEQYF
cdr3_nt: TGCAGTGCCAGCAGCTTGGGCGGCGGAAGAGGCGAGCAGTACTTC

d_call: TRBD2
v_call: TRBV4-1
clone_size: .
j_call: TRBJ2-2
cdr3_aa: CASSWTSGESKNTGELFF
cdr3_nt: TGCGCCAGCAGCTGGACTAGCGGGGAATCTAAGAACACCGGGGAGCTGTTTTTT

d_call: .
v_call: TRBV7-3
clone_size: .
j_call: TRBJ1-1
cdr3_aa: CASSPAGTAFF
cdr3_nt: TGTGCCAGCAGCCCCGCGGGAACGGCTTTCTTT

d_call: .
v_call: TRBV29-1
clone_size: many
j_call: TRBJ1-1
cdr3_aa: CSVDRVLRNTEAFF
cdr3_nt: TGCAGCGTTGACAGGGTCTTAAGGAACACTGAAGCTTTCTTT

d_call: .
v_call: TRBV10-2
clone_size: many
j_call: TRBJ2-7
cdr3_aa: CASRAGRHEQYF
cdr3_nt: TGCGCCAGCAGGGCAGGGAGGCACGAGCAGTACTTC

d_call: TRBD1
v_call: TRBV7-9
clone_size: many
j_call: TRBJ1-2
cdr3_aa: CASPVGQPFCYTF
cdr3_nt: TGTGCCTCCCCGGTGGGACAGCCGTTTTGCTACACCTTC

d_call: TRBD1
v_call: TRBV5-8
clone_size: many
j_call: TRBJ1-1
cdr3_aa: CASSLEGARTEAFF
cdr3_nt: TGTGCCAGCAGCTTGGAGGGGGCTAGGACTGAAGCTTTCTTT

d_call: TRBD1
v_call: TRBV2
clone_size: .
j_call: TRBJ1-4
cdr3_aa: CASRGLAGQGPEKLFF
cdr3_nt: TGTGCCAGCAGAGGACTAGCGGGACAGGGTCCAGAAAAACTGTTTTTT

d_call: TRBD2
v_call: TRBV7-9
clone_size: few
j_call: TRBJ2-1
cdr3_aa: CASSSSGRTYNEQFF
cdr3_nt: TGTGCCAGCAGCTCTAGCGGGAGGACCTACAATGAGCAGTTCTTC

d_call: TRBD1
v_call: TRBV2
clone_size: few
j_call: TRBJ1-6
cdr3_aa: CASISESGQASSYNSPLHF
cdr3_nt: TGTGCCAGCATCAGTGAGTCGGGACAGGCGAGCTCCTATAATTCACCCCTCCACTTT

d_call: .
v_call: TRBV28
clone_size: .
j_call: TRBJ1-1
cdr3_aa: CASSSNMGVSEAFF
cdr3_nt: TGTGCCAGCAGTTCCAACATGGGGGTCTCTGAAGCTTTCTTT

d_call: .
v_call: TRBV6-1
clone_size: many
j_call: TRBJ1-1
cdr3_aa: CASSEYRGTEAFF
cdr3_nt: TGTGCCAGCAGTGAATATAGGGGTACTGAAGCTTTCTTT

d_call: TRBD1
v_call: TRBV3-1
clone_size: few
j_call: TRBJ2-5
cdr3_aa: CASSQGGTGAQETQYF
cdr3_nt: TGTGCCAGCAGCCAAGGGGGGACAGGGGCCCAAGAGACCCAGTACTTC

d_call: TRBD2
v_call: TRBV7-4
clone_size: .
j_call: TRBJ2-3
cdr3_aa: CASSPWGGGRADTQYF
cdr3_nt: TGTGCCAGCAGCCCCTGGGGCGGCGGGAGGGCAGATACGCAGTATTTT

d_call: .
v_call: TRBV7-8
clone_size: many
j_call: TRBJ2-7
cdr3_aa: CASRGTVYEQYF
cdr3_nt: TGTGCCAGCAGGGGGACGGTATACGAGCAGTACTTC

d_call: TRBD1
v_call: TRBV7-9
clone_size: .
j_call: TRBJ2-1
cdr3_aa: CASSLATGGRNEQFF
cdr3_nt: TGTGCCAGCAGCTTAGCCACAGGGGGCAGGAATGAGCAGTTCTTC

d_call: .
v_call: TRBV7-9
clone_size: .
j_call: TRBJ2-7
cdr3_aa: CASSLELYSAYEQYF
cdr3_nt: TGTGCCAGCAGCTTGGAGCTTTATTCCGCCTACGAGCAGTACTTC

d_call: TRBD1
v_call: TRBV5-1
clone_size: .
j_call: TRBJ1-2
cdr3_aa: CASSSKPGTGTDGYTF
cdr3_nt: TGCGCCAGCAGCTCAAAACCCGGGACAGGGACGGACGGCTACACCTTC

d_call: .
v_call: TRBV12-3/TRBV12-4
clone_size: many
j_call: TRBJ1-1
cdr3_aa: CASSWERVVTEAFF
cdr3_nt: TGTGCCAGCAGCTGGGAGAGGGTGGTCACTGAAGCTTTCTTT

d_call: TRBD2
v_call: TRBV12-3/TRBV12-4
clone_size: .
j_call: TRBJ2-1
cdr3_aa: CASSQGLGLSEQFF
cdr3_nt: TGTGCCAGCAGCCAGGGACTAGGGTTAAGTGAGCAGTTCTTC

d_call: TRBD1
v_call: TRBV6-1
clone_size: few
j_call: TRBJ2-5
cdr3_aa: CASVRGLQETQYF
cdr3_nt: TGTGCCAGCGTTAGGGGGCTTCAAGAGACCCAGTACTTC

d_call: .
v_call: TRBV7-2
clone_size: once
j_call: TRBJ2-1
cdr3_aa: CASSQGIYNEQFF
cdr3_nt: TGTGCCAGCAGCCAAGGGATTTACAATGAGCAGTTCTTC

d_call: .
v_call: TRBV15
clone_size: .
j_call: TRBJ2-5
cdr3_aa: CATNRVAETQYF
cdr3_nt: TGTGCCACCAACAGGGTGGCGGAGACCCAGTACTTC

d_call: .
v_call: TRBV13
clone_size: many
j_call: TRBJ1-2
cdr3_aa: CASSPRTNYGYTF
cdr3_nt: TGTGCCAGCAGCCCTCGGACTAACTATGGCTACACCTTC

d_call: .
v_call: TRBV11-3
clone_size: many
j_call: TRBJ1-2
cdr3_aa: CASSSQANYGYTF
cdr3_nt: TGTGCCAGCAGCTCACAAGCTAACTATGGCTACACCTTC

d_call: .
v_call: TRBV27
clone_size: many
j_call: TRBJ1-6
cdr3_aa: CASSFRSDQRGSPLHF
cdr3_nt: TGTGCCAGCAGTTTCAGATCGGACCAACGGGGTTCACCCCTCCACTTT

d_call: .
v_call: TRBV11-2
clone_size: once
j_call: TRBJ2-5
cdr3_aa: CASSPWRTETQYF
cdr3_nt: TGTGCCAGCAGCCCATGGAGGACGGAGACCCAGTACTTC

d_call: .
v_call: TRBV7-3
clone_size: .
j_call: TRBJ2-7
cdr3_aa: CASSSEWLGWANEQYF
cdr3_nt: TGTGCCAGCAGCTCTGAGTGGTTGGGGTGGGCGAACGAGCAGTACTTC

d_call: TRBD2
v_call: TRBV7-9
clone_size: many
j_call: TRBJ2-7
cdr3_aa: CASSSGVAGYYEQYF
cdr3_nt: TGTGCCAGCAGCTCTGGAGTAGCGGGATACTACGAGCAGTACTTC

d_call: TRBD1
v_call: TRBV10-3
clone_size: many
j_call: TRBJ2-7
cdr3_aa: CAINPSTPGTGGSEQYF
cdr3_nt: TGTGCCATCAATCCTTCCACTCCCGGGACAGGGGGCTCCGAGCAGTACTTC

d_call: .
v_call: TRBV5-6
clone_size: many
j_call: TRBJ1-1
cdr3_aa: CASSYENTEAFF
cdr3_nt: TGTGCCAGCAGTTACGAGAACACTGAAGCTTTCTTT

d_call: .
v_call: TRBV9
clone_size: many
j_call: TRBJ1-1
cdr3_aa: CASSVRPSGTEAFF
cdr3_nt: TGTGCCAGCAGCGTCCGACCGAGCGGAACTGAAGCTTTCTTT

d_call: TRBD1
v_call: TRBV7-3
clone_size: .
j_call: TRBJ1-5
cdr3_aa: CASSTGTGVNQPQHF
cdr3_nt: TGTGCCAGCAGCACCGGGACAGGGGTCAATCAGCCCCAGCATTTT

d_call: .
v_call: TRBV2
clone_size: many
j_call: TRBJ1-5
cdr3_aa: CASNEGGLQPQHF
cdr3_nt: TGTGCCAGCAATGAGGGGGGGCTACAGCCCCAGCATTTT

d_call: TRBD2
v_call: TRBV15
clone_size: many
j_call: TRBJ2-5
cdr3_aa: CATSTELAGGRETQYF
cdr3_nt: TGTGCCACCAGCACCGAGCTAGCGGGAGGGCGAGAGACCCAGTACTTC

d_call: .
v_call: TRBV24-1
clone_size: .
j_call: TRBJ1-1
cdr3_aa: CAYWEVTEAFF
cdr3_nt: TGTGCGTATTGGGAGGTCACTGAAGCTTTCTTT